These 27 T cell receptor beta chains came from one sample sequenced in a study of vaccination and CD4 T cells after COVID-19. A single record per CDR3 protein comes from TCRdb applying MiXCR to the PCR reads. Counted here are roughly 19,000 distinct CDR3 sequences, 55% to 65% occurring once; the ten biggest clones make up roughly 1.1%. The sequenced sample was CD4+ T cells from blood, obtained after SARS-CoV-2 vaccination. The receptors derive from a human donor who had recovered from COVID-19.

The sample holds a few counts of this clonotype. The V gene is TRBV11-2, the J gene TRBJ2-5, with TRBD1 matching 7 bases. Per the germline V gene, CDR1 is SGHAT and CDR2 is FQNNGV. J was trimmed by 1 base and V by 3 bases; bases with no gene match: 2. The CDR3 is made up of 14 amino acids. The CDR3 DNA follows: TGTGCCAGCAGCTTGGGGACAGTCCAAGAGACCCAGTACTTC. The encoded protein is CASSLGTVQETQYF.

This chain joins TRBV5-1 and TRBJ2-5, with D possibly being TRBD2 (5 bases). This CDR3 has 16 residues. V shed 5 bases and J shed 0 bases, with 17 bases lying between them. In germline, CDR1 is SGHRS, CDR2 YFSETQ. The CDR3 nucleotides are TGCGCCAGCAGGGACCCCGGAGGAGGCAACCAAGAGACCCAGTACTTC. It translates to CASRDPGGGNQETQYF.

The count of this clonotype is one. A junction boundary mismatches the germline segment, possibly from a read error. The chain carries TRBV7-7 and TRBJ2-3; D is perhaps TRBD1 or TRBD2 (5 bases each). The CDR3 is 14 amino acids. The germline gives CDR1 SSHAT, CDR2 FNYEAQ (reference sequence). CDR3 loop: CASSPGWGTDTQYF. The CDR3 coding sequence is TGTGCTAGCAGTCCGGGCTGGGGGACAGATACGCAGTATTTT.

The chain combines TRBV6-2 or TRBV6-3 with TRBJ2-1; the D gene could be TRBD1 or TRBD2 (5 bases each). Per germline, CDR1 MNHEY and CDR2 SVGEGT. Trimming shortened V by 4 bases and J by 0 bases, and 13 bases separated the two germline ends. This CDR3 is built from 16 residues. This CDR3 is CASSFLKGSSYNEQFF. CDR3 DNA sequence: TGTGCCAGCAGTTTCCTAAAGGGGAGCTCCTACAATGAGCAGTTCTTC.

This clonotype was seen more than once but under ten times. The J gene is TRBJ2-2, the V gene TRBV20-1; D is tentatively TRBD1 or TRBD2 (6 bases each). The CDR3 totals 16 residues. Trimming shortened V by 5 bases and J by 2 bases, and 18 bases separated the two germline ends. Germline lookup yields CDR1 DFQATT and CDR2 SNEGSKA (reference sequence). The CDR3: CSAVTTGGGNTGELFF. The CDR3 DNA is TGCAGTGCTGTAACAACCGGGGGCGGAAACACCGGGGAGCTGTTTTTT.

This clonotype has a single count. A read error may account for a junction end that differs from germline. In DNA, the CDR3 is TGCGCCAGCAGACCCCCTAGCGGGAGGGCCTTAGCATATGCCCAGTACTTC. Amino acid sequence: CASRPPSGRALAYAQYF. The genes are TRBV6-1 and TRBJ2-5; 12 nucleotides line up with TRBD2. CDR3 length: 17 residues. The germline CDR1 and CDR2 sequences are MNHNS and SASEGT.

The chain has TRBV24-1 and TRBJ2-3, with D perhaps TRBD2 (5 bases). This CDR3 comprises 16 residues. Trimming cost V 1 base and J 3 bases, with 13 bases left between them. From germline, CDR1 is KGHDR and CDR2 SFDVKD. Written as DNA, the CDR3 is TGTGCCACCAGTGATTTTGCGGGCTATAAGACAGATACGCAGTATTTT. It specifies CATSDFAGYKTDTQYF.

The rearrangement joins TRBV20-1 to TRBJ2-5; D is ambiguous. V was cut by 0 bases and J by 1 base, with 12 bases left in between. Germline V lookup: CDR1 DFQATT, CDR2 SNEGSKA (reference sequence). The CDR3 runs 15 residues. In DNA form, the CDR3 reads TGCAGTGCTAGAGATCCCGGCGGCGGCCAAGAGACCCAGTACTTC. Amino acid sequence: CSARDPGGGQETQYF.

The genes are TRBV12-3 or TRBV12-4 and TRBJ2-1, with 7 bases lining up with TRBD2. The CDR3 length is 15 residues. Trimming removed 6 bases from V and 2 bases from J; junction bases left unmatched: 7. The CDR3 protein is CASSPSGATYNEQFF. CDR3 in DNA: TGTGCCAGCAGCCCTAGCGGAGCCACCTACAATGAGCAGTTCTTC.

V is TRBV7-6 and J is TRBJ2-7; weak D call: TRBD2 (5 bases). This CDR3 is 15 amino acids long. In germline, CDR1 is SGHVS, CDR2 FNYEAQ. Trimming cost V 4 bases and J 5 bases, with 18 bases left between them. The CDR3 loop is CASSSYSTSIDEQYF. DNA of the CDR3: TGTGCCAGCAGCTCCTACTCTACTAGTATCGACGAGCAGTACTTC.

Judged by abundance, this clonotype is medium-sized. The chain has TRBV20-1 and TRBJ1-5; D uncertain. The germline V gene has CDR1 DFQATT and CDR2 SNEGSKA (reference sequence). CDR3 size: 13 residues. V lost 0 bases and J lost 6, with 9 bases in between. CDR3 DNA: TGCAGTGCTAGAGATAAAGCCAGTCAGCCCCAGCATTTT. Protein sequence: CSARDKASQPQHF.

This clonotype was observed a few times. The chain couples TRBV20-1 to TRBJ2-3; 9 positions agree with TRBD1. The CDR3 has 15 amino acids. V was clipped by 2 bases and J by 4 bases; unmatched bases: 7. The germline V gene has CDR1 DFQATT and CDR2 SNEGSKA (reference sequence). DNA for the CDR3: TGCAGTGCTAGAAACCGGGACAGGGTCGCAGATACGCAGTATTTT. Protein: CSARNRDRVADTQYF.

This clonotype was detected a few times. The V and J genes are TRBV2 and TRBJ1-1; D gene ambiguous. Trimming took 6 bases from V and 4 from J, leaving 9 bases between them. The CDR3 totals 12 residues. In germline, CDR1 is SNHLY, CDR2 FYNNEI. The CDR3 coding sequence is TGTGCCAGCAGGGGATGGGGCACTGAAGCTTTCTTT. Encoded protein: CASRGWGTEAFF.

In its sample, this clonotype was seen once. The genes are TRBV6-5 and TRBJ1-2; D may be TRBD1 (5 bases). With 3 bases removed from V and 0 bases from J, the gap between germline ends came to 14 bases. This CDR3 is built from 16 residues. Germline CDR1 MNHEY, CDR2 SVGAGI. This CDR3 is CASSYRLRGSNYGYTF. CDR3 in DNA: TGTGCCAGCAGTTATAGGCTGCGGGGGTCTAACTATGGCTACACCTTC.

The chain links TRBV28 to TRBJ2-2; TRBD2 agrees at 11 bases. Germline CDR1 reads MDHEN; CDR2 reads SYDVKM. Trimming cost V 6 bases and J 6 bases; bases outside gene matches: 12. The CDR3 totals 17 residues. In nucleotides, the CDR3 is TGTGCCAGCAGACCTCCACCGGGACTAGCGGACGCCGGGGAGCTGTTTTTT. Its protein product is CASRPPPGLADAGELFF.

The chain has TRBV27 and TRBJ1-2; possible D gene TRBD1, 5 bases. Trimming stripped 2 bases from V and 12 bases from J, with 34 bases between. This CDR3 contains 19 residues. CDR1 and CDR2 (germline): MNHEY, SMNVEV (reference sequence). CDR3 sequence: CASSLTAAGRLLGYRDDTF. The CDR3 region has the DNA TGTGCCAGCAGTTTAACGGCGGCAGGGCGGCTTTTAGGGTATCGAGACGACACCTTC.

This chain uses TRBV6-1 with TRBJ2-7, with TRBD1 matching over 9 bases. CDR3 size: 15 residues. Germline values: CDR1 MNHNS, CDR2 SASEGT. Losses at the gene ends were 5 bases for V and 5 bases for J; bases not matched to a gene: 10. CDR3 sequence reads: CASSLPGTGSHEQYF. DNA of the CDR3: TGTGCCAGCAGTCTCCCCGGGACAGGGAGCCACGAGCAGTACTTC.

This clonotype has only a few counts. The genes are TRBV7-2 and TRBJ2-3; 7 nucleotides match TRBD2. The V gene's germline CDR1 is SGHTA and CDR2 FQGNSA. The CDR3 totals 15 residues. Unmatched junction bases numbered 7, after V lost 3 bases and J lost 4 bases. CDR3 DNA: TGTGCCAGCAGCTTCGGCGGGAGTGGGGCAGATACGCAGTATTTT. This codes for CASSFGGSGADTQYF.

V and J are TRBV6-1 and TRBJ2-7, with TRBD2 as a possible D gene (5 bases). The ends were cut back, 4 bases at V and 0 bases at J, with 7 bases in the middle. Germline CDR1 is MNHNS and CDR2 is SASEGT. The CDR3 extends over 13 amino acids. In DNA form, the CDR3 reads TGTGCCAGCAGTGTCGGGGTCTCCTACGAGCAGTACTTC. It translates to CASSVGVSYEQYF.

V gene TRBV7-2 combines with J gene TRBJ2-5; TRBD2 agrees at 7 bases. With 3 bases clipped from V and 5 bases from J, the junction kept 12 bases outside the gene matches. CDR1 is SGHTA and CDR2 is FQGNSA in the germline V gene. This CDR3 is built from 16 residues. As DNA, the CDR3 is TGTGCCAGCAGCTTTCGTCCCGGCGGGAGCGGGGAGACCCAGTACTTC. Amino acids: CASSFRPGGSGETQYF.

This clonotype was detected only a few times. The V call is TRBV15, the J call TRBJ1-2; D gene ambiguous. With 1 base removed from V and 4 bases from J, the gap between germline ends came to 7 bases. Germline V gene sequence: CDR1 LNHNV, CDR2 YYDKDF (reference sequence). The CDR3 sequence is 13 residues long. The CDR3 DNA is TGTGCCACCAGCAGAGCGACGGTCTATGGCTACACCTTC. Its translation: CATSRATVYGYTF.

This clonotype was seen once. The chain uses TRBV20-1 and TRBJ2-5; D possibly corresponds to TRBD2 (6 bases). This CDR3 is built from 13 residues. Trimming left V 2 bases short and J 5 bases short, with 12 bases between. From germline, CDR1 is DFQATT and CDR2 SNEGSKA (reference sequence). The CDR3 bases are TGCAGTGCTAGACCTGGCGGGAAGGAGACCCAGTACTTC. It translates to CSARPGGKETQYF.

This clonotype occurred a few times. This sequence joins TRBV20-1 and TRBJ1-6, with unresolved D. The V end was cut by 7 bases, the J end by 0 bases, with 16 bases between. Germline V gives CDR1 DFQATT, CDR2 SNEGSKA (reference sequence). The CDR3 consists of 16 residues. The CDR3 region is CSVKSPTVSYNSPLHF. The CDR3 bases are TGCAGTGTCAAAAGTCCCACAGTCTCCTATAATTCACCCCTCCACTTT.

The CDR3 DNA reads TGTGCCAGTAGTATTGCTTGGGGAGGAGACACCATATATTTT. This encodes CASSIAWGGDTIYF. This rearrangement joins TRBV19 to TRBJ1-3; D is unresolved. V was pared by 3 bases and J by 8 bases, with 14 bases between. Germline V gene lookup returns CDR1 LNHDA and CDR2 SQIVND (reference sequence). The CDR3 has 14 residues.

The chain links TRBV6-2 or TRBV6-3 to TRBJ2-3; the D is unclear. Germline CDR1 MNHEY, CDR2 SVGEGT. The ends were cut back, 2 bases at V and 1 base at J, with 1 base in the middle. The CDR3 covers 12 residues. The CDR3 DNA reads TGTGCCAGCAGTTACGGCACAGATACGCAGTATTTT. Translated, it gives CASSYGTDTQYF.

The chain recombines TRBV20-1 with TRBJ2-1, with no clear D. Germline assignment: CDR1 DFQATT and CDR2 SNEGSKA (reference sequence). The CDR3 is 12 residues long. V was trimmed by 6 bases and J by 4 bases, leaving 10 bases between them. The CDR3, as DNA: TGCAGTGCGCCGGTCTTGTACAATGAGCAGTTCTTC. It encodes CSAPVLYNEQFF.

Here the CDR3 DNA reads TGCAGTGCCGATAAAGACAGGGCCACCTACGAGCAGTACTTC. Its translation: CSADKDRATYEQYF. The rearrangement uses TRBV20-1 and TRBJ2-7; 7 positions agree with TRBD1. This CDR3 region has 14 residues. Looked up from germline, CDR1 is DFQATT and CDR2 is SNEGSKA (reference sequence). J was trimmed by 2 bases and V by 6 bases; bases with no gene match: 10.